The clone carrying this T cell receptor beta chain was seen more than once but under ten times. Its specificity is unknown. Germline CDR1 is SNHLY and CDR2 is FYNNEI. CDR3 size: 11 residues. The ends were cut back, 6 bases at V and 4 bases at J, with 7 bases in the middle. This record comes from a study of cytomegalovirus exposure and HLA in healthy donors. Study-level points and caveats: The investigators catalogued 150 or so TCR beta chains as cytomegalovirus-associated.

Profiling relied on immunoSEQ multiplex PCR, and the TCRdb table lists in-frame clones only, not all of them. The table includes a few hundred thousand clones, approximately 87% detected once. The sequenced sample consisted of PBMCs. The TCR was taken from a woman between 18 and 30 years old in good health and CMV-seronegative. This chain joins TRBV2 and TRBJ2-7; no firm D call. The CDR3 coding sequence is TGTGCCAGCAGGGAGAGGTACGAGCAGTACTTC. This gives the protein CASRERYEQYF.